This entry concerns a single TCR beta chain. This sample's RNA came from whole unsorted tissue. The data derive from a study of tumor and adjacent non-tumor tissue in lung cancer. The library came from three nested PCR rounds adapted from ARM-PCR protocols. TCRdb called the multiplex PCR reads again in MiXCR, with one record for every CDR3 protein. This sample has about 110,000 distinct CDR3 sequences, with about 75% found just once. Germline V gene sequence: CDR1 DFQATT, CDR2 SNEGSKA (reference sequence). This CDR3 spans 19 amino acids. V lost 2 bases to trimming and J lost 0 bases, with 22 bases between them.

The rearrangement joins TRBV20-1 to TRBJ1-4; D perhaps matches TRBD1 (5 bases). Sequenced material: lung tumor tissue. This clonotype originated in a woman aged 55-69 years with non-small cell lung cancer. In DNA form, the CDR3 reads TGCAGTGCTAGATTTGGGGAGCATGGGGGGGACGCAACTAATGAAAAACTGTTTTTT. Encoded protein: CSARFGEHGGDATNEKLFF.